The entry below gives a single T cell receptor beta chain sequence along with its context. What it binds is not known. This CDR3 comprises 14 residues. Losses at the gene ends were 6 bases for V and 3 bases for J; bases not matched to a gene: 6. Germline V gene sequence: CDR1 SGHAT, CDR2 FQNNGV. The data were taken from a study of blood T cells in healthy people across ages. Study summary: About one barcoded beta molecule was captured per two T cells (by template switching).

Investigators took 9.5 to 10 milliliters of peripheral blood from every donor. Total RNA was extracted at no less than 5 micrograms per sample. Together with a sample-barcoded 5' primer, a J-beta primer mix was included in a second PCR lasting 7 to 11 cycles. Via MiXCR, TCRdb re-called the 5' RACE reads, giving one row per CDR3 protein. The sample consists of about 730,000 distinct CDR3 sequences, roughly 45% of them appearing once. Overall study results and limits: Long-lived donors exceeded aged donors in naive CD4+ cells and diversity.

The J gene is TRBJ2-3, the V gene TRBV11-2; 7 bases line up with TRBD1. This receptor was taken from a woman aged 55-69 years in good health. Sequences were obtained from blood. The CDR3 DNA is TGTGCCAGCAGACCGACAGGGTTGACAGATACGCAGTATTTT. Amino acid sequence: CASRPTGLTDTQYF. Full variable domain (remainder filled in from reference TRBV11-2 and TRBJ2-3): EAGVAQSPRYKIIEKRQSVAFWCNPISGHATLYWYQQILGQGPKLLIQFQNNGVVDDSQLPKDRFSAERLKGVDSTLKIQPAKLEDSAVYLCASRPTGLTDTQYFGPGTRLTVL.